This T cell receptor (beta chain) was documented in a study of T cells in Graves' hyperthyroidism and ophthalmopathy. RNA transcripts were the template for amplifying TCR beta CDR3 regions. Carried out on the TCR CDR3, a first-round RT-PCR used the HTBI primer set. TCRdb re-analysed the multiplex PCR reads in MiXCR, keeping a single row per CDR3 protein. This table has approximately 380,000 distinct CDR3 sequences, about 14% appearing once. This clonotype was seen ten or more times. The origin of this receptor is a man aged 50-59 years with Graves' ophthalmopathy. Sequenced: blood.

The DNA of the CDR3 is TGTGCCAGCAGCTTAGCCGGGACAGGGACCGCCGGGGAGCTGTTTTTT. Protein product: CASSLAGTGTAGELFF. V gene TRBV11-1 combines with J gene TRBJ2-2; 9 bases are shared with TRBD1. Trimming removed 0 bases from V and 6 bases from J; junction bases left unmatched: 5. The CDR3 has 16 amino acids. The germline CDR1 and CDR2 sequences are SGHAT and FQDESV (reference sequence).